The source of this TCR beta chain is a study of blood T cell repertoires in COVID-19. On the study more broadly: Donors in the United States, Italy and Spain gave samples during acute or convalescent COVID-19. PBMCs, B-cell-depleted T cells, or T cells were the source of the cDNA or gDNA that made up the material.

This CDR3 contains 13 residues. Germline V lookup: CDR1 SGHTA, CDR2 FQGNSA. The V and J ends lost 10 bases and 3 bases respectively, with 16 bases between them. The protocol was immunoSEQ multiplex PCR, while the TCRdb copy is restricted to in-frame clones and leaves out a portion. The sample lists about 160,000 clones; about 93% were seen once. V is TRBV7-2 and J is TRBJ2-7; TRBD2 might be the D (7 bases). This TCR derives from a woman aged 45-65 years with acute or convalescent COVID-19. Sequencing input: peripheral blood. In nucleotides, the CDR3 is TGTGCCACCGGGCCGGGGGGACACTACGAGCAGTACTTC. Translating gives CATGPGGHYEQYF.